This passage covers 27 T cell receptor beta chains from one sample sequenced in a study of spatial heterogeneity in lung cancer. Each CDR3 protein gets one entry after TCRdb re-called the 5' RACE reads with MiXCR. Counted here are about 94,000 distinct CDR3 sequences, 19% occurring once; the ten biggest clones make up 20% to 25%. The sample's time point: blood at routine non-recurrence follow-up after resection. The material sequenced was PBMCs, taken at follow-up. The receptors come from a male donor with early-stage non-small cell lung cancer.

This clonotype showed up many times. As DNA, the CDR3 is TGTGCCAGCAGCCAAGAAGGGGGTGATGGCTACACCTTC. Translation gives CASSQEGGDGYTF. The V call is TRBV4-2, the J call TRBJ1-2; D possibly corresponds to TRBD1 (6 bases). CDR1 LGHNA and CDR2 YNFKEQ come from the germline V gene. CDR3 length equals 13 residues. V dropped 0 bases and J dropped 6 bases, with 8 bases sitting between them.

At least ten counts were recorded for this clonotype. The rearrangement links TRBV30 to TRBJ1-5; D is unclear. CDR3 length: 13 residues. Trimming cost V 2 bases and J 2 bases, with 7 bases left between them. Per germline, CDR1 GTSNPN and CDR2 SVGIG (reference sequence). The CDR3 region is CAWSPQGNQPQHF. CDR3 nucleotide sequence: TGTGCCTGGAGTCCCCAGGGCAATCAGCCCCAGCATTTT. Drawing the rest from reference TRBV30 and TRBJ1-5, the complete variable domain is SQTIHQWPATLVQPVGSPLSLECTVEGTSNPNLYWYRQAAGRGLQLLFYSVGIGQISSEVPQNLSASRPQDRQFILSSKKLLLSDSGFYLCAWSPQGNQPQHFGDGTRLSIL.

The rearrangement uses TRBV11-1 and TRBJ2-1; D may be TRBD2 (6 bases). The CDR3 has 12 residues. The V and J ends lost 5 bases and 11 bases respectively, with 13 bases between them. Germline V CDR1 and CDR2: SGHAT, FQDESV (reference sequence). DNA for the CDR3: TGTGCCAGCAGCCCCATGGACTACCAGCAGTTCTTC. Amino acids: CASSPMDYQQFF.

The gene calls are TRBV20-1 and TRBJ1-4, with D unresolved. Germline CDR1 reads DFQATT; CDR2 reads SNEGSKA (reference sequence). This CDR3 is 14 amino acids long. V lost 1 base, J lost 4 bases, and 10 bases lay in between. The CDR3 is CSARGALVNEKLFF. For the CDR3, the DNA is TGCAGTGCTAGAGGGGCCTTGGTTAATGAAAAACTGTTTTTT.

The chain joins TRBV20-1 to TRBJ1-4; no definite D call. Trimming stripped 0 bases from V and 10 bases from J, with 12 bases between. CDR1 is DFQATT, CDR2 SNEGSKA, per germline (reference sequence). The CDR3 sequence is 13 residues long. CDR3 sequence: CSARDPWGGKLFF. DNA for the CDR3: TGCAGTGCTAGAGATCCATGGGGTGGAAAACTGTTTTTT.

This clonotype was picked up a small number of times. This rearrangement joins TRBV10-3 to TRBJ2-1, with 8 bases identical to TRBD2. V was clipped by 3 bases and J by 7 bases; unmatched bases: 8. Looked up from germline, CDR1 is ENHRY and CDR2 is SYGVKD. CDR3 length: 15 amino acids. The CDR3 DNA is TGTGCCATCAGTGACCCTGGGACTAGACGAAATGAGCAGTTCTTC. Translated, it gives CAISDPGTRRNEQFF.

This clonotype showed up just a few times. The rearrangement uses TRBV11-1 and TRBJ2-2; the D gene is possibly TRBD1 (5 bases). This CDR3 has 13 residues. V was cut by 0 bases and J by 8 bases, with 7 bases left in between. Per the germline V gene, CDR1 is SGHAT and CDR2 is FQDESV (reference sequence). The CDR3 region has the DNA TGTGCCAGCAGCTTAGCCCAGGGTGGGGAGCTGTTTTTT. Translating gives CASSLAQGGELFF.

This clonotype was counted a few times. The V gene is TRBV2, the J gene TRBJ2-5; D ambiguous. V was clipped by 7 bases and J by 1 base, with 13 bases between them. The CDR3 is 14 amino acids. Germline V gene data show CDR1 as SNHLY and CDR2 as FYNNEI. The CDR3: CASKPASFQETQYF. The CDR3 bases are TGTGCCAGCAAGCCAGCGTCCTTCCAAGAGACCCAGTACTTC.

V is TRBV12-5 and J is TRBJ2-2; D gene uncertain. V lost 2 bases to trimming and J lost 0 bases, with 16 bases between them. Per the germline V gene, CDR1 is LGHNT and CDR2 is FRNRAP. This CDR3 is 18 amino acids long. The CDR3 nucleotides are TGTGCTAGTGGTTTGATTCTTGACGGAACAACGAACACCGGGGAGCTGTTTTTT. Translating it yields CASGLILDGTTNTGELFF.

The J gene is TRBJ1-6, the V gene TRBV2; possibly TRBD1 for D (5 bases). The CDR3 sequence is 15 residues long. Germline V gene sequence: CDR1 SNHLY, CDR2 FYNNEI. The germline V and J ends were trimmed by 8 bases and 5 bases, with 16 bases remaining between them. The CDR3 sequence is CASLVNGANNSPLHF. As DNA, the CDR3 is TGTGCCAGCCTTGTGAACGGGGCTAATAATTCACCCCTCCACTTT.

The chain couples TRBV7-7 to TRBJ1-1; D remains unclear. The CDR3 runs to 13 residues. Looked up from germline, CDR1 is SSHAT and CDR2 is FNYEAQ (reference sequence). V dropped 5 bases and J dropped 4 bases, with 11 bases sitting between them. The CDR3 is CASSPYIGTEAFF. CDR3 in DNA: TGTGCCAGCAGCCCTTATATTGGCACTGAAGCTTTCTTT.

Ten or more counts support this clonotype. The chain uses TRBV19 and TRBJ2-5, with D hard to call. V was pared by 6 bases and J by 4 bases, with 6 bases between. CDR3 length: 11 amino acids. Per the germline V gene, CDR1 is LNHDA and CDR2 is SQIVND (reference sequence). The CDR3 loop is CASSWGETQYF. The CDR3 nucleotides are TGTGCCAGTAGCTGGGGAGAGACCCAGTACTTC.

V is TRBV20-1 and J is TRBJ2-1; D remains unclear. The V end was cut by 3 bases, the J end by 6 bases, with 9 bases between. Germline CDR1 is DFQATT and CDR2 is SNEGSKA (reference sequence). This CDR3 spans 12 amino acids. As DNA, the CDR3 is TGCAGTGCTAGTAAGGGCCCCAATGAGCAGTTCTTC. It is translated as CSASKGPNEQFF.

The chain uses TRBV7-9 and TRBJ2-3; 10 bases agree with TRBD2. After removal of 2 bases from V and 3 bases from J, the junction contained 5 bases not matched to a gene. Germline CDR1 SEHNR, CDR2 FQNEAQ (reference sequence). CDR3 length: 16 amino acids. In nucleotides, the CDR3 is TGTGCCAGCAGCTTAAACCCGGGACTAGCGACAGATACGCAGTATTTT. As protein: CASSLNPGLATDTQYF.

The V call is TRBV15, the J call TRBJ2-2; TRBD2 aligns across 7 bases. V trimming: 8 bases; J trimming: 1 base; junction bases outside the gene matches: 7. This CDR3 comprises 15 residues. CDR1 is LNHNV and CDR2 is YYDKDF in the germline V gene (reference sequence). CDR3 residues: CATLGRGMNTGELFF. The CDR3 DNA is TGTGCCACCCTAGGGAGGGGAATGAACACCGGGGAGCTGTTTTTT.

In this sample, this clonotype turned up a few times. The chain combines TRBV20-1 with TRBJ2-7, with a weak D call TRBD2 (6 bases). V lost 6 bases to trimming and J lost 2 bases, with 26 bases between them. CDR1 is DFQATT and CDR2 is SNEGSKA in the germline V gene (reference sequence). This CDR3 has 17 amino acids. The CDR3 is CSAQLGAGRDGTYEQYF. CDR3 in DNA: TGCAGTGCCCAATTGGGCGCAGGGCGGGATGGCACCTACGAGCAGTACTTC.

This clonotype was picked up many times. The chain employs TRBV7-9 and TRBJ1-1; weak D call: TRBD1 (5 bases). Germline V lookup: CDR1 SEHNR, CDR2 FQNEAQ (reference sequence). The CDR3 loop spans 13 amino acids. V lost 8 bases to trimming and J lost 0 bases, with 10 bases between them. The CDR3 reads CASLQDLNTEAFF. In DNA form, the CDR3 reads TGTGCCAGCTTACAGGATTTGAACACTGAAGCTTTCTTT.

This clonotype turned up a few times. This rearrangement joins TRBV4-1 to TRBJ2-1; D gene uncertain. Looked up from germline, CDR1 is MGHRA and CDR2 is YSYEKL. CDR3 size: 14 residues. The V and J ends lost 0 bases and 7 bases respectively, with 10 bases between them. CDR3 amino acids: CASSQELSQNEQFF. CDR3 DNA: TGCGCCAGCAGCCAAGAGCTCAGTCAGAATGAGCAGTTCTTC.

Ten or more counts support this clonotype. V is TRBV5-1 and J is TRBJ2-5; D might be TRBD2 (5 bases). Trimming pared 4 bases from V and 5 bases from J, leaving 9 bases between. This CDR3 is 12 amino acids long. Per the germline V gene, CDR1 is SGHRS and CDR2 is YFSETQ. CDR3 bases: TGCGCCAGCAGCGATCCGGGGGAGACCCAGTACTTC. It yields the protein CASSDPGETQYF.

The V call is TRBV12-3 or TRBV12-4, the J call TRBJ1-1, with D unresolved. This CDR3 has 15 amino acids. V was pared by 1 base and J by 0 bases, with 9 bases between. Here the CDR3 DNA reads TGTGCCAGCAGTTTAGTGGGCACGATGAACACTGAAGCTTTCTTT. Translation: CASSLVGTMNTEAFF.

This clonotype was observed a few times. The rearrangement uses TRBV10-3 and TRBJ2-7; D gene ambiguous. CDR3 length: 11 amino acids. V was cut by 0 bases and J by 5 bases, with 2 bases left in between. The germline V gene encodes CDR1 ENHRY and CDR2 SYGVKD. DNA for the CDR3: TGTGCCATCAGTGAGTCCGACGAGCAGTACTTC. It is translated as CAISESDEQYF.

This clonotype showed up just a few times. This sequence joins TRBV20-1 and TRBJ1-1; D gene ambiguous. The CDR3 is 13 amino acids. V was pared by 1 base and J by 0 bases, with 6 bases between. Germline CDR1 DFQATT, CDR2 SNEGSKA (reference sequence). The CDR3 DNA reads TGCAGTGCTAGAGCGTCCTTGAACACTGAAGCTTTCTTT. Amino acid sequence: CSARASLNTEAFF.

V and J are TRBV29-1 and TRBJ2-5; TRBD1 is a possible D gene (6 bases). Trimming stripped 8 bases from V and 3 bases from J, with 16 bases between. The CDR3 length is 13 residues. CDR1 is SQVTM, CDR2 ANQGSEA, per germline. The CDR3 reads CSHPIGQKETQYF. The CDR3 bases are TGCAGCCACCCCATTGGACAGAAAGAGACCCAGTACTTC.

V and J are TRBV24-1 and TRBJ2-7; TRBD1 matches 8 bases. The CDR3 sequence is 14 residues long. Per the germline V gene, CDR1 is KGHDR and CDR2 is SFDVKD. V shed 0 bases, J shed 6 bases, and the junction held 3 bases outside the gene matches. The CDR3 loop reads CATSDLSTGGEQYV. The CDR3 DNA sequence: TGTGCCACCAGTGATTTGAGTACAGGGGGCGAGCAGTACGTC.

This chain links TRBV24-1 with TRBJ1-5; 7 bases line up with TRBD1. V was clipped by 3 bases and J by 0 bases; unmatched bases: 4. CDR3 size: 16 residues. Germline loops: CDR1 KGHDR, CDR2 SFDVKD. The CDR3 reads CATSDPGQDSNQPQHF. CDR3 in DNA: TGTGCCACCAGTGATCCCGGACAGGATAGCAATCAGCCCCAGCATTTT.

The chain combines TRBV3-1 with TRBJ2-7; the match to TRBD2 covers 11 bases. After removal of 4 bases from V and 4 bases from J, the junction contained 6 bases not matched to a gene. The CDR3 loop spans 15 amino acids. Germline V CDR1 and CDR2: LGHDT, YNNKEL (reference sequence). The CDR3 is CASSRPGLAEYEQYF. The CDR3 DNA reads TGTGCCAGCAGCCGACCGGGACTAGCGGAGTACGAGCAGTACTTC.

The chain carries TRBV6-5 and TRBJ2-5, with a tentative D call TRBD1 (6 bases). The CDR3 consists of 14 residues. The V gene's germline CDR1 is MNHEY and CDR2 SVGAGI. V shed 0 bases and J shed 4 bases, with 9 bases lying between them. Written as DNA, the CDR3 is TGTGCCAGCAGTTACTCGGGCAGGGGAGAGACCCAGTACTTC. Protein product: CASSYSGRGETQYF.